This T cell receptor beta chain was captured in a study of blood T cells in healthy people across ages. Germline assignment: CDR1 MGHRA and CDR2 YSYEKL. The CDR3 loop spans 18 amino acids. Deletions cut 0 bases from V and 3 bases from J, with 15 bases between. A second roughly 7 to 12 cycle PCR used barcoded and J-beta primers. A template-switch adaptor that had 12 random nucleotides put a tag on each cDNA molecule. MiXCR, run by TCRdb on the 5' RACE reads, gives a single entry per CDR3 protein. The sample lists roughly 900,000 distinct CDR3 sequences; roughly 52% were seen once. The genes are TRBV4-1 and TRBJ2-6, with D perhaps TRBD1 or TRBD2 (5 bases each). This receptor was identified in a man aged 25 to 40 in good health. The source material was blood. The CDR3 loop is CASSQDPVGELGANVLTF. In DNA, the CDR3 is TGCGCCAGCAGCCAAGATCCGGTAGGGGAGCTTGGGGCCAACGTCCTGACTTTC.